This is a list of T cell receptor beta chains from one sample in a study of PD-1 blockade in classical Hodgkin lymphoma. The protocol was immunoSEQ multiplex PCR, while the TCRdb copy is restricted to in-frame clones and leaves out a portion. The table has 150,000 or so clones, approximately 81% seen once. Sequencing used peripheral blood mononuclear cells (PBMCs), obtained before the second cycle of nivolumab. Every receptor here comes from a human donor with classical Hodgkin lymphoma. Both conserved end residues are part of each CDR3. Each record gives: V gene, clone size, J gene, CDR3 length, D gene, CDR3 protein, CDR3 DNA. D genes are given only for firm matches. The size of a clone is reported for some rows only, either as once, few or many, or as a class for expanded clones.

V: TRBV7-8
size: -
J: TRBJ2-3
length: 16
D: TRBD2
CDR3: CASSAGGLRSTDTQYF
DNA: TGTGCCAGCAGTGCGGGGGGGCTGCGGAGCACAGATACGCAGTATTTT

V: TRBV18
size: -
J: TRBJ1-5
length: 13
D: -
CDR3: CASSPEVPQPQHF
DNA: TGTGCCAGCTCACCGGAAGTACCTCAGCCCCAGCATTTT

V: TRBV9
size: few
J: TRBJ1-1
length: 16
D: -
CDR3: CASSPTGDPSYTEAFF
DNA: TGTGCCAGCAGTCCTACGGGTGACCCCTCGTACACTGAAGCTTTCTTT

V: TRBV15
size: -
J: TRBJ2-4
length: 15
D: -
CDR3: CATSSTFATGGRQYF
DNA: TGTGCCACCAGCAGCACTTTTGCGACCGGCGGACGCCAGTACTTC

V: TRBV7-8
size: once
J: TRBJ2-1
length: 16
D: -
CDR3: CASSYLTRVGWHEQFF
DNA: TGTGCCAGCAGCTACCTGACACGGGTAGGTTGGCATGAGCAGTTCTTC

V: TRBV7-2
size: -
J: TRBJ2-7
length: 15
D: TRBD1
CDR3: CASSPDRGVPYEQYF
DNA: TGTGCCAGCAGCCCGGACAGGGGGGTACCCTACGAGCAGTACTTC

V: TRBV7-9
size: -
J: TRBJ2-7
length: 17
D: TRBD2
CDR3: CASSGPDLAGSNNEQYF
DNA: TGTGCCAGCAGTGGACCTGACCTAGCGGGATCGAACAACGAGCAGTACTTC

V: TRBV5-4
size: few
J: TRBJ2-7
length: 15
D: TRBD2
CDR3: CASSAGLAESYEQYF
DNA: TGTGCCAGCAGCGCGGGACTAGCGGAGAGCTACGAGCAGTACTTC

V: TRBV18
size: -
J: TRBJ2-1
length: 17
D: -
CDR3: CASSPGWGRGSYNEQFF
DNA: TGTGCCAGCTCACCAGGGTGGGGGCGAGGGTCGTACAATGAGCAGTTCTTC

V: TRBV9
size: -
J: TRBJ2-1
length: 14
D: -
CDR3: CASSLYPRGAEQFF
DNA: TGTGCCAGCAGCCTCTACCCAAGAGGCGCGGAGCAGTTCTTC

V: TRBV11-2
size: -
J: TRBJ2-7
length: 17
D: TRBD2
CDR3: CASSRYTPAGGGYEQYF
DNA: TGCGCCAGCAGCCGGTATACACCAGCGGGAGGGGGCTACGAGCAGTACTTC

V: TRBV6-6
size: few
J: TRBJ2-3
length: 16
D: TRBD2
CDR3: CASSYSPSGGRNTQYF
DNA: TGTGCCAGCAGTTACTCGCCTAGCGGGGGGAGAAATACGCAGTATTTT

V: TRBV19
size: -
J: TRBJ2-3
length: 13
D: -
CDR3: CASTALHADTQYF
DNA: TGTGCCAGTACGGCCCTACACGCAGATACGCAGTATTTT

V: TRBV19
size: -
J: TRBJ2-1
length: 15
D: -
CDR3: CASSTRRPSYNEQFF
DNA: TGTGCCAGTAGTACCCGTAGACCCTCTTACAATGAGCAGTTCTTC

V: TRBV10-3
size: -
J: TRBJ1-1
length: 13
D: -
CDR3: CAIMAQTGTEAFF
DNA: TGTGCCATCATGGCTCAGACCGGGACTGAAGCTTTCTTT

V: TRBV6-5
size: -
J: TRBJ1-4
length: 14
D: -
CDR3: CASTRPGVGEKLFF
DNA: TGTGCCAGCACCCGCCCTGGGGTCGGGGAAAAACTGTTTTTT

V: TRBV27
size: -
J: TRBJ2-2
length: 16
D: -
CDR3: CASTGDKPSNTGELFF
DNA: TGTGCCAGTACCGGGGACAAACCATCGAACACCGGGGAGCTGTTTTTT

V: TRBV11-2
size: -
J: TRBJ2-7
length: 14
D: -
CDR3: CASSLMWSSYEQYF
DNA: TGTGCCAGCAGCTTGATGTGGAGCTCCTACGAGCAGTACTTC

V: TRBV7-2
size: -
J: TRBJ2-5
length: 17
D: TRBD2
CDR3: CASSLLGLAGGKETQYF
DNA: TGTGCCAGCAGCTTACTGGGACTAGCGGGAGGAAAAGAGACCCAGTACTTC

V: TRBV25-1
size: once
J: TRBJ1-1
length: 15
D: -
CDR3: CASSEYKSMGTEAFF
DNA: TGTGCCAGCAGTGAATATAAATCCATGGGAACTGAAGCTTTCTTT

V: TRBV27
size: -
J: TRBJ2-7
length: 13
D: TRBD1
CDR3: CASSFGQGGEQYF
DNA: TGTGCCAGCAGTTTCGGACAGGGGGGCGAGCAGTACTTC

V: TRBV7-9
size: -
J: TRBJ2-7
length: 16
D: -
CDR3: CASSKRHGEGVYEQYF
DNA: TGTGCCAGCAGCAAACGACACGGGGAAGGTGTCTACGAGCAGTACTTC

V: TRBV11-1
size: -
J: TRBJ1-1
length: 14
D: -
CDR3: CASSSIKGFTEAFF
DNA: TGTGCCAGCAGCTCCATCAAGGGGTTCACTGAAGCTTTCTTT

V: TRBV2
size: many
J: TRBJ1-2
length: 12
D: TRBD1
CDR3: CASRQGAGVYTF
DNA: TGTGCCAGCAGACAGGGGGCTGGGGTCTACACCTTC

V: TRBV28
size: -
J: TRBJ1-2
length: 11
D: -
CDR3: CASRDLYGYTF
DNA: TGTGCCTCTAGGGACCTCTATGGCTACACCTTC

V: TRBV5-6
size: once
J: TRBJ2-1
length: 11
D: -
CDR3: CASSLRGEQFF
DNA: TGTGCCAGCAGCTTAAGAGGGGAGCAGTTCTTC

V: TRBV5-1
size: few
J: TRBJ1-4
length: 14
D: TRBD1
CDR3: CASSLEGAGEKLFF
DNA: TGCGCCAGCAGCTTGGAGGGGGCAGGGGAAAAACTGTTTTTT

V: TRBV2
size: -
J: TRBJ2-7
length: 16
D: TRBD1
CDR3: CASSWDRGFGSYEQYF
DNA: TGTGCCAGCAGCTGGGACAGGGGATTCGGGTCCTACGAGCAGTACTTC

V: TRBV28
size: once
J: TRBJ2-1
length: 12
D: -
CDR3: CASRAEDNEQFF
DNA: TGTGCCAGCAGGGCGGAGGACAATGAGCAGTTCTTC

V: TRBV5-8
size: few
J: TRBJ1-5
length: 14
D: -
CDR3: CASSLRSSAQPQHF
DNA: TGTGCCAGCAGCTTGAGAAGTAGCGCTCAGCCCCAGCATTTT

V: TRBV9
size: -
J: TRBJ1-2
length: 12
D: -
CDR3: CASSVGDYGYTF
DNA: TGTGCCAGCAGCGTAGGGGATTATGGCTACACCTTC

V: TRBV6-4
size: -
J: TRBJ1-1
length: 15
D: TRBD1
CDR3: CASSETGQGNTEAFF
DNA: TGTGCCAGCAGTGAAACAGGACAGGGGAACACTGAAGCTTTCTTT

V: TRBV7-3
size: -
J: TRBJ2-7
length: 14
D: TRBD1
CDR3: CASSLGSTGDEQYF
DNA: TGTGCCAGCAGCTTAGGATCGACAGGGGACGAGCAGTACTTC

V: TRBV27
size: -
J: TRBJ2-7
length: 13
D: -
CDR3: CASSWTHFYEQYF
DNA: TGTGCCAGCAGTTGGACACATTTCTACGAGCAGTACTTC

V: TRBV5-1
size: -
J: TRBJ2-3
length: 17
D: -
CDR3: CASSLARTETPTDTQYF
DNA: TGCGCCAGCAGCTTGGCCAGGACCGAGACCCCCACAGATACGCAGTATTTT

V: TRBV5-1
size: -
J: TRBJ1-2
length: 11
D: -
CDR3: CASSSNYGYTF
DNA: TGCGCCAGCAGCTCAAACTATGGCTACACCTTC

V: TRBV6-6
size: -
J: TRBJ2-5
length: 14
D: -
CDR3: CASSYSSQGGTQYF
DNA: TGTGCCAGCAGTTACTCGTCGCAGGGGGGGACCCAGTACTTC

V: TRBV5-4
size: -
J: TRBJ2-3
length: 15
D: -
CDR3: CASRRPDRGTDTQYF
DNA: TGTGCCAGCAGGAGGCCAGACCGGGGCACAGATACGCAGTATTTT

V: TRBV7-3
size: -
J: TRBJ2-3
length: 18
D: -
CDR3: CASSAAVYGRTSPDTQYF
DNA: TGTGCCAGCAGCGCAGCGGTCTATGGACGTACATCCCCGGATACGCAGTATTTT

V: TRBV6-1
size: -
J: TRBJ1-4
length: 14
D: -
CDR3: CASSEDSPNEKLFF
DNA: TGTGCCAGCAGTGAAGACAGCCCTAATGAAAAACTGTTTTTT

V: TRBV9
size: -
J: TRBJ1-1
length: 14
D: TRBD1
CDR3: CASSETGPGPEAFF
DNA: TGTGCCAGCAGCGAGACAGGGCCCGGCCCTGAAGCTTTCTTT

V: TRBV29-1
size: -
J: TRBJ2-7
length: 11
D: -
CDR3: CSVEGSYEQYF
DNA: TGCAGCGTTGAGGGGAGTTACGAGCAGTACTTC